Listed below are T cell receptor beta chains from one sample, sequenced in a study of blood T cell repertoires in COVID-19. Sequenced by immunoSEQ multiplex PCR; TCRdb stores in-frame clones only, minus some. The sample carries 250,000 to 300,000 clones, approximately 85% recorded once. The sequencing input was peripheral blood. All receptors come from a woman in her seventies with acute or convalescent COVID-19. CDR3s include the opening cysteine and the closing phenylalanine or tryptophan. A D gene is named only where the DNA matches it firmly. Clone size is given for some rows only: seen once, a few or many times, or a class if the clone is expanded.

clone_size | d_call | j_call | cdr3_length | v_call | cdr3_aa | cdr3_nt
. | . | TRBJ2-2 | 14 | TRBV3-1/TRBV3-2 | CASSPVLNTGELFF | TGTGCCAGCAGTCCGGTGCTGAACACCGGGGAGCTGTTTTTT
. | TRBD1 | TRBJ2-5 | 15 | TRBV2 | CASSEGTGDVETQYF | TGTGCCAGCAGTGAAGGGACAGGGGACGTGGAGACCCAGTACTTC
. | . | TRBJ1-2 | 15 | TRBV9 | CASSAQGLMDYGYTF | TGTGCCAGCAGCGCTCAGGGGTTAATGGACTATGGCTACACCTTC
. | TRBD1 | TRBJ2-2 | 14 | TRBV19 | CASRGQGWTGELFF | TGTGCCAGTAGGGGACAGGGGTGGACCGGGGAGCTGTTTTTT
. | TRBD2 | TRBJ2-7 | 15 | TRBV10-3 | CAISDGGGPPYEQYF | TGTGCCATCAGTGATGGCGGGGGGCCCCCCTACGAGCAGTACTTC
once | . | TRBJ1-5 | 14 | TRBV9 | CASSVTGSNQPQHF | TGTGCCAGCAGCGTTACGGGATCTAATCAGCCCCAGCATTTT
. | TRBD2 | TRBJ2-1 | 13 | TRBV5-4 | CASTSGGPNEQFF | TGTGCCAGCACTAGCGGGGGACCCAATGAGCAGTTCTTC
few | . | TRBJ2-5 | 15 | TRBV5-6 | CASSLRAGQGETQYF | TGTGCCAGCAGCCTCCGAGCGGGCCAGGGAGAGACCCAGTACTTC
. | . | TRBJ2-6 | 17 | TRBV5-1 | CASSLTPQVPGANVLTF | TGCGCCAGCAGCTTGACCCCACAGGTCCCTGGGGCCAACGTCCTGACTTTC
. | TRBD1 | TRBJ2-1 | 13 | TRBV7-9 | CASSVTGDNEQFF | TGTGCCAGCAGCGTTACAGGGGACAATGAGCAGTTCTTC
. | . | TRBJ2-3 | 13 | TRBV4-2 | CASSQETGSAQYF | TGTGCCAGCAGCCAAGAAACGGGGTCGGCGCAGTATTTT
. | . | TRBJ1-6 | 13 | TRBV30 | CAAGRGSNSPLHF | TGTGCCGCTGGAAGGGGATCCAATTCACCCCTCCACTTT
. | TRBD2 | TRBJ2-3 | 17 | TRBV18 | CASSRTSGGAYTDTQYF | TGTGCCAGCTCGCGGACTAGCGGGGGGGCCTACACAGATACGCAGTATTTT
. | . | TRBJ1-2 | 14 | TRBV5-4 | CASSPVGTGYGYTF | TGTGCCAGCAGCCCGGTGGGCACCGGCTATGGCTACACCTTC
. | TRBD2 | TRBJ2-1 | 13 | TRBV18 | CASSSGLDYEQFF | TGTGCCAGCTCATCGGGACTAGACTATGAGCAGTTCTTC
. | . | TRBJ1-1 | 14 | TRBV18 | CASSPSVPNTEAFF | TGTGCCAGCTCACCCTCAGTACCAAACACTGAAGCTTTCTTT
. | TRBD2 | TRBJ2-1 | 16 | TRBV9 | CASSVGSGGIYNEQFF | TGTGCCAGCAGCGTAGGGTCGGGGGGGATATACAATGAGCAGTTCTTC
. | . | TRBJ2-6 | 16 | TRBV14 | CASSHPGTSGANVLTF | TGTGCCAGCAGCCACCCGGGAACCTCTGGGGCCAACGTCCTGACTTTC
once | TRBD1 | TRBJ1-3 | 14 | TRBV19 | CASSTTGGGNTIYF | TGTGCCAGTAGTACGACAGGGGGCGGAAACACCATATATTTT
. | . | TRBJ2-3 | 15 | TRBV11-2 | CASSPGTGGTDTQYF | TGTGCCAGCAGCCCCGGGACGGGGGGCACAGATACGCAGTATTTT
. | TRBD2 | TRBJ2-5 | 18 | TRBV5-1 | CAKKVPSGGDNEAETQYF | TGCGCCAAAAAGGTGCCTAGCGGGGGTGACAATGAAGCGGAGACCCAGTACTTC
. | TRBD2 | TRBJ2-1 | 16 | TRBV4-1 | CASSRDTSGGNNEQFF | TGCGCCAGCAGCCGGGACACTAGCGGGGGAAACAATGAGCAGTTCTTC
. | . | TRBJ2-2 | 12 | TRBV12-3/TRBV12-4 | CASSFRRTEVFF | TGTGCCAGCAGTTTCAGACGGACGGAGGTGTTTTTT
. | TRBD2 | TRBJ2-1 | 13 | TRBV13 | CASWTSGGVEQFF | TGTGCCAGTTGGACTAGCGGGGGGGTGGAGCAGTTCTTC
. | . | TRBJ1-4 | 12 | TRBV19 | CASSIGGEKLFF | TGTGCCAGTAGTATCGGCGGGGAAAAACTGTTTTTT
. | . | TRBJ1-1 | 13 | TRBV19 | CASSIVANTEAFF | TGTGCCAGTAGTATAGTGGCCAACACTGAAGCTTTCTTT
. | . | TRBJ1-6 | 14 | TRBV7-9 | CASSLNPARSPLHF | TGTGCCAGCAGCTTAAATCCGGCGCGGTCACCCCTCCACTTT
. | TRBD1 | TRBJ2-6 | 17 | TRBV5-1 | CASSLTTGNSGANVLTF | TGCGCCAGCAGCTTAACGACAGGGAACTCTGGGGCCAACGTCCTGACTTTC
. | . | TRBJ2-2 | 16 | TRBV5-5 | CASSSQVTRGTGELFF | TGTGCCAGCAGCTCCCAAGTTACTCGGGGGACCGGGGAGCTGTTTTTT
. | . | TRBJ1-6 | 24 | TRBV3-1/TRBV3-2 | CASSHLSFWGRAAVSSSYNSPLHF | TGTGCCAGCAGCCACCTAAGCTTTTGGGGGCGGGCTGCTGTTTCGAGCTCCTATAATTCACCCCTCCACTTT
once | . | TRBJ2-1 | 13 | TRBV29-1 | CSVEDPDRDEQFF | TGCAGCGTTGAAGATCCGGACAGAGATGAGCAGTTCTTC
. | . | TRBJ1-2 | 13 | TRBV12-3/TRBV12-4 | CASSPDRDYGYTF | TGTGCCAGCAGCCCTGACAGAGACTATGGCTACACCTTC
. | . | TRBJ1-2 | 14 | TRBV6-5 | CASRPTGGPRGYTF | TGTGCCAGCAGACCGACGGGAGGACCGAGGGGCTACACCTTC
. | . | TRBJ2-1 | 14 | TRBV19 | CASRYSGAYNEQFF | TGTGCCAGTCGTTATTCGGGGGCCTACAATGAGCAGTTCTTC
. | TRBD1 | TRBJ2-6 | 18 | TRBV19 | CASSSTGDLLSGANVLTF | TGTGCCAGTAGCTCGACAGGGGACCTCCTCTCTGGGGCCAACGTCCTGACTTTC